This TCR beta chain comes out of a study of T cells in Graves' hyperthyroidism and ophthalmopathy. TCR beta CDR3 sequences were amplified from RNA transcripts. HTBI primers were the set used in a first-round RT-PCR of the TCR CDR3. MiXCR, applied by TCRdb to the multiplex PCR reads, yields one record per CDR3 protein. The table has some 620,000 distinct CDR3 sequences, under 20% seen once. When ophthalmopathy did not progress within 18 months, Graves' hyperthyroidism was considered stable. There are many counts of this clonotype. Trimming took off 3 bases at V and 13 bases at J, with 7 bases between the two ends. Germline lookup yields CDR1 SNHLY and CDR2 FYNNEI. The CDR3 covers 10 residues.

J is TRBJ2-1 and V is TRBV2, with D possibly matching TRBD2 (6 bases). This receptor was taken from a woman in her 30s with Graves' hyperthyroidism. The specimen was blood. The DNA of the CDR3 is TGTGCCAGCAGTGAGGGACTCCAGTTCTTC. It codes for CASSEGLQFF.